This TCR beta chain emerged from a study of tissue T cells after allogeneic stem cell transplantation. CDR3 length equals 14 residues. From germline, CDR1 is SGHVS and CDR2 FQNEAQ. The V and J ends lost 3 bases and 3 bases respectively, with 11 bases between them. TCRdb keeps only in-frame clones here, not all; method: immunoSEQ multiplex PCR. The sample carries approximately 6,300 clones, around three fifths recorded once. The chain links TRBV7-8 to TRBJ1-1, with D possibly matching TRBD1 (6 bases). Sequenced material: duodenum tissue, taken at autopsy. This TCR came from a woman aged 18-50 years with breast cancer. As DNA, the CDR3 is TGTGCCAGCAGCTTCGATAAGGGGGACACTGAAGCTTTCTTT. This sequence encodes CASSFDKGDTEAFF.